A selection of T cell receptor beta chains follows, all from one sample in a study of regulatory T cells in long-lasting Graves disease. TCRdb itself ran the multiplex PCR reads through MiXCR, one entry per CDR3 protein. This table holds a few hundred thousand distinct CDR3 sequences, roughly 25% found once. Sequenced here: peripheral blood mononuclear cells (PBMCs), sampled when the disease was refractory, from a patient treated with antithyroid drugs. These receptors all stem from a woman in her 40s with Graves disease. Both conserved end residues are part of each CDR3. The D gene is left open where the match is weak. For some rows the clone size is stated as once, few or many, or as a class when expanded; others skip it.

size	D	length	V	J	DNA	CDR3
many	TRBD1	13	TRBV29-1	TRBJ2-5	TGCAGCGTTGAGACAGGGGGCCTGGAGACCCAGTACTTC	CSVETGGLETQYF
few	-	14	TRBV11-2	TRBJ2-5	TGTGCCAGCAGCCGCGTGGAGGATGGGAAGACCCAGTACTTC	CASSRVEDGKTQYF
-	-	12	TRBV19	TRBJ1-2	TGTGCCAGTAGCCCCCCTGGGTATGGCTACACCTTC	CASSPPGYGYTF
many	TRBD1	15	TRBV6-1	TRBJ1-2	TGTGCCAGCAGTCCTTACAGGGGGCCCAACTATGGCTACACCTTC	CASSPYRGPNYGYTF
many	-	14	TRBV12-3/TRBV12-4	TRBJ2-5	TGTGCCAGCAGCCCGACAGGGGCCCTAGCGGCCCAGTACTTC	CASSPTGALAAQYF
many	-	16	TRBV27	TRBJ2-4	TGTGCCAGCAGCGACAGGATCTGGCTAGCCAAAAACATTCAGTACTTC	CASSDRIWLAKNIQYF
many	TRBD2	14	TRBV28	TRBJ2-7	TGTGCCAGCAGTCGCCCGACTAGCGGTTACGAGCAGTACTTC	CASSRPTSGYEQYF
-	-	13	TRBV5-1	TRBJ1-2	TGCGCCAGCAGCTTGGAGGATAACTATGGCTACACCTTC	CASSLEDNYGYTF
-	TRBD2	14	TRBV20-1	TRBJ2-3	TGCAGTGCTAGAGATGGTAGCGGGACTGATACGCAGTATTTT	CSARDGSGTDTQYF
many	-	12	TRBV2	TRBJ2-3	TGTGCCAGCAGTGAACCACCAAGGGTGCAGTATTTT	CASSEPPRVQYF
-	-	14	TRBV28	TRBJ1-5	TGTGCCAGCAAATTGACAGATAGCAATCGGCCCCAGCATTTT	CASKLTDSNRPQHF
-	-	11	TRBV28	TRBJ2-3	TGTGCCAGCAGTTTTCAGGGTGCGCAGTATTTT	CASSFQGAQYF
-	-	12	TRBV20-1	TRBJ2-2	TGCAGTGCGCACAGGAACACCGGGGAGCTGTTTTTT	CSAHRNTGELFF
many	-	15	TRBV28	TRBJ2-7	TGTGCCAGCAGTTCCCTCAGGGGGGGCTCCTACGAGCAGTACTTC	CASSSLRGGSYEQYF
-	-	18	TRBV15	TRBJ1-5	TGTGCCACCAGCAGAGATCCCAGGACCCGAGGCCGGAATCAGCCCCAGCATTTT	CATSRDPRTRGRNQPQHF
few	TRBD2	14	TRBV28	TRBJ2-7	TGTGCCGGAGGTATGGGGGGGGGGTTCTACGAGCAGTACTTC	CAGGMGGGFYEQYF
-	-	15	TRBV20-1	TRBJ2-5	TGCAGTGCAAGGACCCCGCTCGGGCTCCAAGAGACCCAGTACTTC	CSARTPLGLQETQYF